The 9 T cell receptor beta chains given below trace back to one sample, sequenced in a study of blood T cells in healthy people across ages. Primed by a sample-barcoded 5' primer and a J-beta primer mix, a second PCR proceeded for roughly 7 to 11 cycles. In TCRdb, the 5' RACE reads were re-called with MiXCR into one record per CDR3 protein. The repertoire holds about 640,000 distinct CDR3 sequences, with about 30% as singletons. The sequenced sample consisted of blood. These receptors came from a woman over 75 in good health.

The chain has TRBV12-3 or TRBV12-4 and TRBJ1-3, with D tentatively TRBD1 (6 bases). V was cut by 7 bases and J by 0 bases, with 25 bases left in between. The CDR3 is 19 amino acids. Here the CDR3 DNA reads TGTGCCAGCACCCCAAGGGGGGTCTCCTCTTCAAGCTCTGGAAACACCATATATTTT. Its protein is CASTPRGVSSSSSGNTIYF.

Turning to this clonotype: Lacking the conserved final phenylalanine or tryptophan, this CDR3 likely reflects a read error. This rearrangement joins TRBV7-6 to TRBJ1-2, with D hard to call. Germline-derived CDR1 and CDR2 are SGHVS and FNYEAQ. This CDR3 spans 14 amino acids. V lost 4 bases and J 8 bases, leaving 17 bases between the germline ends. This CDR3 is CASSSISYGEGYTC. CDR3 bases: TGTGCCAGCAGCTCGATCTCGTATGGGGAAGGCTACACCTGC.

This clonotype was seen ten or more times. V usage is TRBV5-1 and J usage is TRBJ2-3; 9 positions agree with TRBD2. This CDR3 has 17 amino acids. The V and J ends lost 0 bases and 4 bases, in that order; junction bases with no gene match: 9. Germline lookup yields CDR1 SGHRS and CDR2 YFSETQ. CDR3: CASSLATTSGWADTQYF. The DNA for the CDR3 is TGCGCCAGCAGCTTGGCGACGACTAGCGGTTGGGCAGATACGCAGTATTTT.

This clonotype was observed once. The rearrangement joins TRBV7-8 to TRBJ2-1; unclear D gene. Germline V gene sequence: CDR1 SGHVS, CDR2 FQNEAQ. V lost 5 bases to trimming and J lost 0 bases, with 11 bases between them. The CDR3 has 15 amino acids. The CDR3 here is CASSASLSSYNEQFF. The CDR3 DNA sequence: TGTGCCAGCAGCGCGTCCCTTTCCTCCTACAATGAGCAGTTCTTC.

The chain uses TRBV5-1 and TRBJ2-3; the D gene is possibly TRBD1 (5 bases). The CDR3 is 15 residues long. With 2 bases removed from V and 3 bases from J, the gap between germline ends came to 13 bases. The germline gives CDR1 SGHRS, CDR2 YFSETQ. The CDR3 loop reads CASSLTRGRTDTQYF. CDR3 nucleotides: TGCGCCAGCAGCTTAACAAGGGGCAGAACAGATACGCAGTATTTT. Combining the CDR3 with reference TRBV5-1 and TRBJ2-3 gives the whole variable domain KAGVTQTPRYLIKTRGQQVTLSCSPISGHRSVSWYQQTPGQGLQFLFEYFSETQRNKGNFPGRFSGRQFSNSRSEMNVSTLELGDSALYLCASSLTRGRTDTQYFGPGTRLTVL.

The table lists this clonotype with a few counts. This may come from a read error, since a much larger clone is one base off. This chain links TRBV20-1 with TRBJ2-1, with D maybe TRBD2 (5 bases). The J call may be in error: the DNA end matches TRBJ2-7 better. CDR1 is DFQATT and CDR2 is SNEGSKA in the germline V gene (reference sequence). The CDR3 is 14 residues long. The CDR3 coding sequence is TGCAGTGCCCCCGTGGGGAGCTCCTACAATGAGCAGTACTTC. Translating gives CSAPVGSSYNEQYF.

This clonotype was detected many times. The chain recombines TRBV20-1 with TRBJ1-4, with a weak D call TRBD1 (6 bases). Trimming removed 6 bases from V and 2 bases from J, with 10 bases in between. The CDR3 length is 13 residues. The V gene's germline CDR1 is DFQATT and CDR2 SNEGSKA (reference sequence). The CDR3 spells CSASQGTNEKLFF. The CDR3 bases are TGCAGTGCATCACAGGGTACTAATGAAAAACTGTTTTTT.

This chain uses TRBV7-3 with TRBJ1-2; 8 positions agree with TRBD1. V was clipped by 4 bases and J by 1 base; unmatched bases: 8. The germline V gene encodes CDR1 SGHTA and CDR2 FQGTGA. The CDR3 totals 16 residues. The CDR3 here is CASSSRAGGINYGYTF. CDR3 nucleotides: TGTGCCAGCAGCTCAAGGGCAGGGGGCATTAACTATGGCTACACCTTC.

Here the CDR3 reads CASRLGQGKTEAFF. In DNA form, the CDR3 reads TGTGCCAGCAGACTCGGACAGGGAAAAACTGAAGCTTTCTTT. The gene calls are TRBV7-9 and TRBJ1-1; 8 bases match TRBD1. In germline, CDR1 is SEHNR, CDR2 FQNEAQ (reference sequence). The CDR3 runs 14 residues. Losses at the gene ends were 6 bases for V and 5 bases for J; bases not matched to a gene: 8.